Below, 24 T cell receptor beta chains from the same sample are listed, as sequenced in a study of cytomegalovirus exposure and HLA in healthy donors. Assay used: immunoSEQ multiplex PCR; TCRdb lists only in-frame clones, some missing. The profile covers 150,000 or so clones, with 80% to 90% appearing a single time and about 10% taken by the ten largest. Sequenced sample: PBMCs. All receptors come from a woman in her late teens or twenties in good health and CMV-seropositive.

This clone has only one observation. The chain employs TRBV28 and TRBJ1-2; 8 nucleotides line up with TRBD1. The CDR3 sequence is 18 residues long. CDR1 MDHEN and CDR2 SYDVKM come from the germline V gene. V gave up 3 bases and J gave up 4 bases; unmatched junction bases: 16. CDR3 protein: CASSLPDRAHITLYGYTF. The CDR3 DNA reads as TGTGCCAGCAGTTTGCCGGACAGGGCCCATATAACCCTCTATGGCTACACCTTC.

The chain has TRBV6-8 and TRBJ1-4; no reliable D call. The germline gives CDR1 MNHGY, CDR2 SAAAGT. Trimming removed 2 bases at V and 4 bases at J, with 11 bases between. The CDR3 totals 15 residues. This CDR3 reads CASSYTVLGNEKLFF. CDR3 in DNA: TGTGCCAGCAGTTACACGGTGCTTGGTAATGAAAAACTGTTTTTT.

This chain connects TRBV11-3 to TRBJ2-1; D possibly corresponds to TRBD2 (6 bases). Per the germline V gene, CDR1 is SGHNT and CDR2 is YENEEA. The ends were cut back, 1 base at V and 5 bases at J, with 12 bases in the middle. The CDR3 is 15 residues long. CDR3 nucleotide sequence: TGTGCCAGCAGCTTAGGGAGGGGATGGGACAATGAGCAGTTCTTC. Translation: CASSLGRGWDNEQFF.

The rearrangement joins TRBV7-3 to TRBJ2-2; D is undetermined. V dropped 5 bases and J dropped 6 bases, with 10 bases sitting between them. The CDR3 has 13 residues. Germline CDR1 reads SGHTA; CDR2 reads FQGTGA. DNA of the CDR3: TGTGCCAGCAGCCCCCATTCGGCCGGGGAGCTGTTTTTT. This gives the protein CASSPHSAGELFF.

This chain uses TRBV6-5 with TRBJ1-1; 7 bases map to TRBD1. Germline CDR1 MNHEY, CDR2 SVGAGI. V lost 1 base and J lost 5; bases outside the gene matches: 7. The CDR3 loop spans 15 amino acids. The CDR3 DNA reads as TGTGCCAGCAGTTACTTGCAGGGGGGAAGTACTGAAGCTTTCTTT. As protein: CASSYLQGGSTEAFF.

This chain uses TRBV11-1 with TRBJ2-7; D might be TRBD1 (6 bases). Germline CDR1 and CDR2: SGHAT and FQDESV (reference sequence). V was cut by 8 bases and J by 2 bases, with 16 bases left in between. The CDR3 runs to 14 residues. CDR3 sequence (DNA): TGTGCCAGCCCCCTACAGGGAATTCCCTACGAGCAGTACTTC. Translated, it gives CASPLQGIPYEQYF.

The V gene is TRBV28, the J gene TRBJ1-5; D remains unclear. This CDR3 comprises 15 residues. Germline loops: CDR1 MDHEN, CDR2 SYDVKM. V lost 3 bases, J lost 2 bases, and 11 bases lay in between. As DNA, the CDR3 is TGTGCCAGCAGTTTTGGCTCTGGTGGCAATCAGCCCCAGCATTTT. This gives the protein CASSFGSGGNQPQHF.

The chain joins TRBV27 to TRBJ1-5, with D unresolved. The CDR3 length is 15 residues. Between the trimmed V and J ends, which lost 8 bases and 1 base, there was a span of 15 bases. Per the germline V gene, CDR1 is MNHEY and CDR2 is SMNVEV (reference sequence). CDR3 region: CASSSGGRSNQPQHF. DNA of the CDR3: TGTGCCAGCTCCTCCGGAGGGCGGAGCAATCAGCCCCAGCATTTT.

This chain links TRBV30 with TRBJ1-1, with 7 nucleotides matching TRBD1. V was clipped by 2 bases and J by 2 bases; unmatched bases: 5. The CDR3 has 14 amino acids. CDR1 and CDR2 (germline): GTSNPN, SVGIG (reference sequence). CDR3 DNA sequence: TGTGCCTGGAGTACAGGGGTCCTTAACACTGAAGCTTTCTTT. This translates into CAWSTGVLNTEAFF. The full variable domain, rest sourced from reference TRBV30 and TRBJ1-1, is SQTIHQWPATLVQPVGSPLSLECTVEGTSNPNLYWYRQAAGRGLQLLFYSVGIGQISSEVPQNLSASRPQDRQFILSSKKLLLSDSGFYLCAWSTGVLNTEAFFGQGTRLTVV.

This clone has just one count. This CDR3 reads CASRPPLRGNYGYTF. For the CDR3, the DNA is TGTGCCAGCAGGCCCCCCCTCCGGGGTAACTATGGCTACACCTTC. The chain uses TRBV28 and TRBJ1-2, with no clear D. The germline CDR1 and CDR2 sequences are MDHEN and SYDVKM. CDR3 length: 15 residues. Trimming cost V 6 bases and J 1 base, with 15 bases left between them.

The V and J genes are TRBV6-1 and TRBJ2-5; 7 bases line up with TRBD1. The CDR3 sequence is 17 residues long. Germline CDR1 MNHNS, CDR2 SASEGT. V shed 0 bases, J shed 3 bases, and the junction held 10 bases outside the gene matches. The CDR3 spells CASSEAKHGTAEETQYF. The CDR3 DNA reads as TGTGCCAGCAGTGAAGCCAAGCATGGGACAGCAGAAGAGACCCAGTACTTC.

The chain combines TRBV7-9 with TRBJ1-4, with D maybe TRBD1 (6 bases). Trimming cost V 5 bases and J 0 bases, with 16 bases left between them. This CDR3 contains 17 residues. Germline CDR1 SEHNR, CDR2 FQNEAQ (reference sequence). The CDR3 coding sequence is TGTGCCAGCAGCCGGGGACACCCACGTACAACTAATGAAAAACTGTTTTTT. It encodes CASSRGHPRTTNEKLFF.

The CDR3 loop reads CASKASGDNEQFF. CDR3 DNA: TGTGCCAGCAAGGCTAGCGGGGACAATGAGCAGTTCTTC. The chain couples TRBV27 to TRBJ2-1, with 9 bases matching TRBD2. V dropped 7 bases and J dropped 5; count of bases not matched to a gene: 3. The CDR3 has 13 amino acids. The germline V gene has CDR1 MNHEY and CDR2 SMNVEV (reference sequence).

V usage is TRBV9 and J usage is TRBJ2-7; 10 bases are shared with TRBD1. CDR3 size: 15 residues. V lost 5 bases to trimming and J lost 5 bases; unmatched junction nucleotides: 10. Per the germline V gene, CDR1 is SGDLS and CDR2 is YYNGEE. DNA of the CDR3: TGTGCCAGCAGTCTGGACAGGGGGATGCGACACGAGCAGTACTTC. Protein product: CASSLDRGMRHEQYF.

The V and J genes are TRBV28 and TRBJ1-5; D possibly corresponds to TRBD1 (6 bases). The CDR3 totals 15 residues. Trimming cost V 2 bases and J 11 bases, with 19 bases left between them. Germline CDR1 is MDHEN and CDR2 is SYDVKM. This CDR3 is CASSLPRGTGRAQHF. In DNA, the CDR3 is TGTGCCAGCAGTTTACCCAGGGGTACGGGAAGGGCCCAGCATTTT.

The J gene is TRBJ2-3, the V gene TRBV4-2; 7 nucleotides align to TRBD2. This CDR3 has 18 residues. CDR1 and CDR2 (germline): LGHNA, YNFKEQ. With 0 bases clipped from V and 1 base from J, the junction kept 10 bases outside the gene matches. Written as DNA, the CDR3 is TGTGCCAGCAGCCAAGATCAAGTCTTGGGGGGGGGCACAGATACGCAGTATTTT. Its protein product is CASSQDQVLGGGTDTQYF.

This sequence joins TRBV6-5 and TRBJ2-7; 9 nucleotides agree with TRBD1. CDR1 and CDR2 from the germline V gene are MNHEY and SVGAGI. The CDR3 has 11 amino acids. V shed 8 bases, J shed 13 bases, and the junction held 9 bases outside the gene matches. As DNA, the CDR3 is TGTGCCAGCTTCGCTGCGGGACAGGGTTACTTC. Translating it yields CASFAAGQGYF.

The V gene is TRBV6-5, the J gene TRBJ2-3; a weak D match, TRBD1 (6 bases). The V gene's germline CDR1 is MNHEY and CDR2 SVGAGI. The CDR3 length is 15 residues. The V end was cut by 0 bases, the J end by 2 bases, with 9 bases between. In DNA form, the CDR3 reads TGTGCCAGCAGTTACTCGCAGGGGACCACAGATACGCAGTATTTT. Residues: CASSYSQGTTDTQYF.

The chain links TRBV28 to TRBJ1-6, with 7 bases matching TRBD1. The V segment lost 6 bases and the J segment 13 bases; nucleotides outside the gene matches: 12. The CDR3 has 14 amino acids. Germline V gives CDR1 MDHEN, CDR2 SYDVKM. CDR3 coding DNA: TGTGCCAGCAGCCCCGGACAGGATATGAGGCCCCTCCACTTT. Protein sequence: CASSPGQDMRPLHF.

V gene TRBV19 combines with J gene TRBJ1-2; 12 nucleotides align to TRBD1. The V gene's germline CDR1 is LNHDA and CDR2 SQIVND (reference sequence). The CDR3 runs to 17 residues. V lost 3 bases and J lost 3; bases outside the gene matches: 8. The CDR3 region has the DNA TGTGCCAGTAGTATCCCGGGACAGGGGGCCGTCTACTATGGCTACACCTTC. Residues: CASSIPGQGAVYYGYTF.

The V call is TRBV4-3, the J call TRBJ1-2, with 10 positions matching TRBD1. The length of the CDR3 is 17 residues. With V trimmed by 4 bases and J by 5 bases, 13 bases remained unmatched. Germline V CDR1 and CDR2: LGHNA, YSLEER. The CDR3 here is CASSPDRGQGRLYGYTF. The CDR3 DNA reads TGCGCCAGCAGCCCCGACCGGGGACAGGGGAGACTATATGGCTACACCTTC.

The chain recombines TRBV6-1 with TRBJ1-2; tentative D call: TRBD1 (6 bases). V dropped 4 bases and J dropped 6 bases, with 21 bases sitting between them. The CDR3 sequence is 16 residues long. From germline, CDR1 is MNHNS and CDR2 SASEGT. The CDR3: CASSAGGGGKGNGYTF. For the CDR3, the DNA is TGTGCCAGCAGTGCTGGGGGAGGGGGGAAGGGGAATGGCTACACCTTC.

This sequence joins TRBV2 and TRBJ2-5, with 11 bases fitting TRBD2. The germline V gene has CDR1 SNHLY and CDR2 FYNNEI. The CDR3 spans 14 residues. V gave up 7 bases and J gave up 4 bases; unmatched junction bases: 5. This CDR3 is CASKPSGGTETQYF. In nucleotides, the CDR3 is TGTGCCAGCAAACCTAGCGGGGGGACAGAGACCCAGTACTTC.

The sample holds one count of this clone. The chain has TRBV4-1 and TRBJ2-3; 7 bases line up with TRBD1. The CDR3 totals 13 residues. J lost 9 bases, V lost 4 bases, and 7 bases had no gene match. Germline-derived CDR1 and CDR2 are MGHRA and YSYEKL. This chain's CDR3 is CASSRPGQKTQYF. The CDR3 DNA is TGCGCCAGCAGCCGACCGGGACAGAAAACGCAGTATTTT.